This entry lists 7 T cell receptor beta chains sequenced from one sample in a study of Tregs in tolerant kidney transplant recipients. Assay: immunoSEQ multiplex PCR; the TCRdb copy retains only in-frame clones and omits some. The sample holds roughly 54,000 clones, approximately 89% seen once. Mixed chimerism was transient after nonmyeloablative marrow transplants from related graft donors. Sequences were derived from CD8+ T cells from blood (PBMCs), sampled 12 months after the transplant. The origin of the receptors is a human patient who received a combined kidney and bone marrow transplant. Among the T cells, some may be from the graft donor.

For the CDR3, the DNA is TGTGCCAGCATCCCTAGCTTTTTTAGGTACGAGCAGTACTTC. Its protein is CASIPSFFRYEQYF. The J gene is TRBJ2-7, the V gene TRBV5-8; TRBD2 is a possible D gene (5 bases). The CDR3 is 14 residues long. Germline loops: CDR1 SGHTS, CDR2 YDEGEE. With 6 bases removed from V and 4 bases from J, the gap between germline ends came to 17 bases.

This sequence joins TRBV18 and TRBJ1-1, with a tentative D call TRBD1 (5 bases). The CDR3 has 15 residues. Germline CDR1 and CDR2: KGHSH and LQKENI. Trimming left V 3 bases short and J 5 bases short, with 16 bases between. The CDR3 sequence: CASSPAGRAGTEAFF. The CDR3 DNA reads as TGTGCCAGCTCACCGGCAGGGAGGGCTGGGACTGAAGCTTTCTTT.

The J gene is TRBJ1-1, the V gene TRBV7-9; possibly TRBD1 for D (5 bases). CDR3 length: 15 residues. Trimming took off 4 bases at V and 2 bases at J, with 14 bases between the two ends. Germline CDR1 SEHNR, CDR2 FQNEAQ (reference sequence). The CDR3: CASSSRTGGNTEAFF. The CDR3 DNA is TGTGCCAGCAGCTCCCGGACGGGGGGTAACACTGAAGCTTTCTTT.

The chain uses TRBV7-2 and TRBJ1-4; tentatively, D is TRBD1 (6 bases). V lost 1 base and J lost 7, with 16 bases in between. CDR3 size: 16 residues. Per the germline V gene, CDR1 is SGHTA and CDR2 is FQGNSA. The chain's CDR3 is CASSLGSRTVGEKLFF. The CDR3 DNA sequence: TGTGCCAGCAGCTTAGGAAGTCGGACAGTTGGTGAAAAACTGTTTTTT.

V and J are TRBV4-1 and TRBJ1-2; D perhaps matches TRBD1 (6 bases). The CDR3 has 14 amino acids. Germline values: CDR1 MGHRA, CDR2 YSYEKL. V was cut by 4 bases and J by 6 bases, with 15 bases left in between. CDR3 nucleotide sequence: TGCGCCAGCAGCCTTCTAACAGGGTTTCATGGCTACACCTTC. Its translation is CASSLLTGFHGYTF.

The chain uses TRBV9 and TRBJ2-2; D unclear. V was clipped by 0 bases and J by 5 bases, with 8 bases between them. The germline V gene encodes CDR1 SGDLS and CDR2 YYNGEE. The CDR3 spans 14 residues. CDR3 sequence: CASSVGGGTGELFF. The CDR3 nucleotides read TGTGCCAGCAGCGTAGGAGGTGGGACCGGGGAGCTGTTTTTT. Variable domain in full (rest from reference TRBV9 and TRBJ2-2): DSGVTQTPKHLITATGQRVTLRCSPRSGDLSVYWYQQSLDQGLQFLIQYYNGEERAKGNILERFSAQQFPDLHSELNLSSLELGDSALYFCASSVGGGTGELFFGEGSRLTVL.

CDR3 in DNA: TGTGCCAGCAGCTTAGACGAAGTGGAGCCCTGGTATGGCTACACCTTC. Protein sequence: CASSLDEVEPWYGYTF. The chain links TRBV11-3 to TRBJ1-2, with D unresolved. This CDR3 spans 16 amino acids. Germline loops: CDR1 SGHNT, CDR2 YENEEA. V was trimmed by 0 bases and J by 5 bases, leaving 16 bases between them. The full variable domain, its missing parts supplied by reference TRBV11-3 and TRBJ1-2, is EAGVVQSPRYKIIEKKQPVAFWCNPISGHNTLYWYLQNLGQGPELLIRYENEEAVDDSQLPKDRFSAERLKGVDSTLKIQPAELGDSAVYLCASSLDEVEPWYGYTFGSGTRLTVV.